These 30 T cell receptor beta chains were all obtained from the same sample, sequenced in a study of human T cells and chemical hapten exposure. Using its own MiXCR run on the RACE reads, TCRdb lists one record per CDR3 protein. The sample lists fewer than 50,000 distinct CDR3 sequences, 3.5% to 4% occurring once. This sample's time point: patch test 1, 2 weeks after DPC sensitization. Treatment of the sample: therapeutic diphenylcyclopropenone sensitization with weekly scalp DPC. From whole blood left unfractionated, total RNA was extracted. Material: whole blood, obtained in connection with sensitization to the hapten diphenylcyclopropenone (DPC). The receptors here all came from a man in his fifties with alopecia areata. Some clones in this sample may be carry-over from other donors' samples.

This clonotype has at least ten counts. The rearrangement joins TRBV6-6 to TRBJ2-1; D unresolved. From germline, CDR1 is MNHNY and CDR2 SVGAGI (reference sequence). The V end was cut by 2 bases, the J end by 4 bases, with 12 bases between. CDR3 length equals 15 residues. The CDR3 loop is CASSYGPPLYNEQFF. Written as DNA, the CDR3 is TGTGCCAGCAGTTACGGGCCACCCCTATACAATGAGCAGTTCTTC.

V and J are TRBV4-1 and TRBJ2-3; no reliable D call. Germline V gives CDR1 MGHRA, CDR2 YSYEKL. The CDR3 is made up of 14 amino acids. V was clipped by 0 bases and J by 2 bases, with 6 bases between them. CDR3 protein: CASSQDPYTDTQYF. The CDR3 DNA is TGCGCCAGCAGCCAAGATCCGTACACAGATACGCAGTATTTT.

Sample share makes this clonotype medium-sized. The rearrangement links TRBV12-3 or TRBV12-4 to TRBJ1-2; weak D call: TRBD1 (6 bases). The CDR3 consists of 11 residues. V shed 3 bases and J shed 13 bases, with 12 bases lying between them. CDR3 in amino acids: CASSFTGKGTF. The CDR3 bases are TGTGCCAGCAGTTTCACAGGGAAGGGCACCTTC.

This clonotype was seen more than once but under ten times. This chain uses TRBV7-2 with TRBJ2-3; D call uncertain. Germline-derived CDR1 and CDR2 are SGHTA and FQGNSA. The CDR3 runs 15 residues. The V end lost 5 bases, the J end lost 2 bases, and 14 bases lay between the germline ends. CDR3: CASSPNFLSTDTQYF. CDR3 DNA: TGTGCCAGCAGCCCGAACTTTCTCTCCACAGATACGCAGTATTTT.

This clonotype was counted many times. The chain carries TRBV5-1 and TRBJ2-2; D is undetermined. The germline V gene encodes CDR1 SGHRS and CDR2 YFSETQ. Trimming shortened V by 0 bases and J by 5 bases, and 8 bases separated the two germline ends. This CDR3 is 14 amino acids long. CDR3 nucleotides: TGCGCCAGCAGCTTGGAGGGCAAAACCGGGGAGCTGTTTTTT. Translated, it gives CASSLEGKTGELFF. The variable domain in full, completed from reference TRBV5-1 and TRBJ2-2, reads KAGVTQTPRYLIKTRGQQVTLSCSPISGHRSVSWYQQTPGQGLQFLFEYFSETQRNKGNFPGRFSGRQFSNSRSEMNVSTLELGDSALYLCASSLEGKTGELFFGEGSRLTVL.

This clonotype occurred a few times. CDR3 DNA: TGTGCCAGCAGCATAGCGGGAGGGGGTACGCAGTATTTT. It translates to CASSIAGGGTQYF. J is TRBJ2-3 and V is TRBV28; 11 nucleotides align to TRBD2. Trimming took 6 bases from V and 8 from J; bases not matched to a gene: 4. From germline, CDR1 is MDHEN and CDR2 SYDVKM. The CDR3 has 13 residues.

Many counts were recorded for this clonotype. CDR3 sequence: CSFRVRSGLSYEQYF. Here the CDR3 DNA reads TGCAGCTTCCGTGTCCGTAGCGGTCTTTCCTACGAGCAGTACTTC. V gene TRBV29-1 combines with J gene TRBJ2-7, with D maybe TRBD2 (6 bases). This CDR3 comprises 15 residues. With 8 bases removed from V and 1 base from J, the gap between germline ends came to 21 bases. The germline gives CDR1 SQVTM, CDR2 ANQGSEA.

This clonotype was counted at least ten times. The chain carries TRBV6-5 and TRBJ2-1; 7 nucleotides align to TRBD1. The CDR3 extends over 13 amino acids. Germline CDR1 MNHEY, CDR2 SVGAGI. V lost 8 bases to trimming and J lost 3 bases; unmatched junction nucleotides: 4. The CDR3 loop is CASSTGIYNEQFF. The CDR3, as DNA: TGTGCCAGCTCGACAGGGATCTACAATGAGCAGTTCTTC.

The table lists this clonotype with many counts. The chain carries TRBV7-2 and TRBJ2-3; D ambiguous. The CDR3 has 14 amino acids. With 5 bases removed from V and 1 base from J, the gap between germline ends came to 10 bases. Looked up from germline, CDR1 is SGHTA and CDR2 is FQGNSA. The CDR3 sequence is CASSHPPGTDTQYF. CDR3 coding DNA: TGTGCCAGCAGCCACCCCCCTGGCACAGATACGCAGTATTTT.

There are many counts of this clonotype. V and J are TRBV5-1 and TRBJ2-7, with D perhaps matching TRBD1 (6 bases). The V and J ends lost 4 bases and 0 bases respectively, with 14 bases between them. The CDR3 spans 15 residues. The germline V gene encodes CDR1 SGHRS and CDR2 YFSETQ. The CDR3 protein is CASSPGQISSYEQYF. In nucleotides, the CDR3 is TGCGCCAGCAGCCCCGGACAGATTAGCTCCTACGAGCAGTACTTC.

This clonotype was seen a few times. V gene TRBV19 combines with J gene TRBJ1-5, with D unclear. The germline gives CDR1 LNHDA, CDR2 SQIVND (reference sequence). The CDR3 covers 18 residues. V was trimmed by 3 bases and J by 5 bases, leaving 23 bases between them. DNA for the CDR3: TGTGCCAGTAGTATCTACCCGAATCCAAAATTAACCGATCAGCCCCAGCATTTT. It yields the protein CASSIYPNPKLTDQPQHF. Looking up the rest from reference TRBV19 and TRBJ1-5 gives the full variable domain: DGGITQSPKYLFRKEGQNVTLSCEQNLNHDAMYWYRQDPGQGLRLIYYSQIVNDFQKGDIAEGYSVSREKKESFPLTVTSAQKNPTAFYLCASSIYPNPKLTDQPQHFGDGTRLSIL.

On this clonotype: A much larger clone differs from this one at a single base, so this may be a read error. CDR3 sequence (DNA): TGCAGCGTTGAAGAAAAGGGGCCTCAACTGTTTTTT. It specifies CSVEEKGPQLFF. The gene calls are TRBV29-1 and TRBJ1-4, with a tentative D call TRBD1 (5 bases). The length of the CDR3 is 12 residues. CDR1 and CDR2 from the germline V gene are SQVTM and ANQGSEA. The V end was cut by 0 bases, the J end by 12 bases, with 11 bases between.

This clonotype occurred many times. This chain connects TRBV21-1 to TRBJ1-1. TRBV21-1 is deemed a pseudogene. There are 14 residues in the CDR3. Written as DNA, the CDR3 is TGTGCCAGCAGGTTGTCGCGGCGTTCGGGTGAAGCTTTCTTT. It encodes CASRLSRRSGEAFF.

This clonotype has a count of ten or more. The V call is TRBV5-1, the J call TRBJ2-7, with 10 bases aligning to TRBD1. There are 14 residues in the CDR3. V gave up 7 bases and J gave up 7 bases; unmatched junction bases: 11. The germline gives CDR1 SGHRS, CDR2 YFSETQ. The CDR3 nucleotides are TGCGCCAGCGCTCCGGGACAGGGGACGAGGGAGCAGTACTTC. This encodes CASAPGQGTREQYF.

This clonotype came up many times. This chain links TRBV3-1 with TRBJ2-1, with 10 bases matching TRBD1. V trimming: 3 bases; J trimming: 8 bases; junction bases outside the gene matches: 7. The CDR3 runs 15 residues. Germline-derived CDR1 and CDR2 are LGHDT and YNNKEL (reference sequence). The CDR3 here is CASSQDRGKIYEQFF. CDR3 nucleotides: TGTGCCAGCAGCCAGGACAGGGGGAAGATCTATGAGCAGTTCTTC.

This clonotype occurred many times. This chain uses TRBV7-8 with TRBJ2-2, with no clear D. Germline assignment: CDR1 SGHVS and CDR2 FQNEAQ. The V gene lost 4 bases and the J gene lost 1 base, with 10 bases spanning the gap. The CDR3 contains 15 residues. The CDR3 sequence: CASSSFDWNTGELFF. Here the CDR3 DNA reads TGTGCCAGCAGCTCCTTCGACTGGAACACCGGGGAGCTGTTTTTT.

This clonotype turned up a few times. V is TRBV6-6 and J is TRBJ2-3; 8 bases fit TRBD2. This CDR3 spans 13 amino acids. V was pared by 7 bases and J by 3 bases, with 3 bases of the junction left unmatched. CDR1 and CDR2 (germline): MNHNY, SVGAGI (reference sequence). The DNA for the CDR3 is TGTGCCAGCAAAGCGGGAGAAACAGATACGCAGTATTTT. It specifies CASKAGETDTQYF.

This clonotype was seen at least ten times. J is TRBJ1-2 and V is TRBV11-2; possible D gene TRBD1, 6 bases. This CDR3 has 14 residues. V lost 5 bases, J lost 5 bases, and 15 bases lay in between. Germline CDR1 and CDR2: SGHAT and FQNNGV. In DNA, the CDR3 is TGTGCCAGCAGCCAGGACAGAAGCGGGTATGGCTACACCTTC. The encoded protein is CASSQDRSGYGYTF.

There are many counts of this clonotype. J is TRBJ1-1 and V is TRBV12-3 or TRBV12-4; 11 nucleotides agree with TRBD1. Trimming took 2 bases from V and 4 from J; bases not matched to a gene: 9. The CDR3 is 17 amino acids. The CDR3 sequence: CASSLSGQGVAGTEAFF. CDR3 DNA: TGTGCCAGCAGTTTATCGGGACAGGGGGTAGCTGGCACTGAAGCTTTCTTT.

This clonotype was counted ten times or more. The gene calls are TRBV6-5 and TRBJ1-1, with no clear D. Between the trimmed V and J ends, which lost 0 bases and 3 bases, there was a span of 8 bases. The CDR3 consists of 14 residues. The germline V gene has CDR1 MNHEY and CDR2 SVGAGI. The CDR3 spells CASSYSTVHTEAFF. The CDR3 DNA sequence: TGTGCCAGCAGTTACTCGACGGTCCACACTGAAGCTTTCTTT.

The sample holds many counts of this clonotype. The V call is TRBV10-3, the J call TRBJ1-3; D uncertain. V dropped 2 bases and J dropped 0 bases, with 5 bases sitting between them. In germline, CDR1 is ENHRY, CDR2 SYGVKD. This CDR3 is built from 14 residues. In DNA, the CDR3 is TGTGCCATCAGTGAGGTAGCCTCTGGAAACACCATATATTTT. Amino acid sequence: CAISEVASGNTIYF.

This clonotype was recorded at least ten times. This sequence joins TRBV20-1 and TRBJ2-1; no reliable D call. This CDR3 comprises 14 residues. The V gene lost 3 bases and the J gene lost 5 bases, with 14 bases spanning the gap. Looked up from germline, CDR1 is DFQATT and CDR2 is SNEGSKA (reference sequence). As DNA, the CDR3 is TGCAGTGCTAGGGTGGTAGGCATGAACAATGAGCAGTTCTTC. Encoded protein: CSARVVGMNNEQFF.

This clonotype was detected ten times or more. The rearrangement joins TRBV20-1 to TRBJ1-4, with D unclear. The CDR3 length is 13 residues. V dropped 0 bases and J dropped 3 bases, with 5 bases sitting between them. The germline CDR1 and CDR2 sequences are DFQATT and SNEGSKA (reference sequence). CDR3 loop: CSAREGSNEKLFF. CDR3 coding DNA: TGCAGTGCTAGAGAGGGGTCTAATGAAAAACTGTTTTTT.

This clonotype was recorded at least ten times. The V call is TRBV15, the J call TRBJ1-6, with unresolved D. The ends were cut back, 0 bases at V and 10 bases at J, with 7 bases in the middle. CDR1 is LNHNV and CDR2 is YYDKDF in the germline V gene (reference sequence). This CDR3 region has 13 residues. CDR3 sequence: CATSREGGSPLHF. The CDR3 nucleotides read TGTGCCACCAGCAGAGAGGGTGGATCACCCCTCCACTTT.

This clonotype was counted at least ten times. The chain couples TRBV2 to TRBJ1-1; a weak D match, TRBD1 (5 bases). The CDR3 totals 13 residues. Germline CDR1 and CDR2: SNHLY and FYNNEI. V gave up 1 base and J gave up 3 bases, with 6 bases separating them. The CDR3 DNA sequence: TGTGCCAGCAGTGAAGGCAGGGACACTGAAGCTTTCTTT. Its protein is CASSEGRDTEAFF.

This clonotype has more than one count but fewer than ten. V and J are TRBV10-3 and TRBJ2-7; 7 positions agree with TRBD1. Germline-derived CDR1 and CDR2 are ENHRY and SYGVKD. The CDR3 covers 12 residues. The J segment lost 3 bases and the V segment lost 6 bases, leaving 2 bases of the junction unmatched. The CDR3 region is CAIRQGNYEQYF. CDR3 bases: TGTGCCATCAGACAGGGGAACTACGAGCAGTACTTC.

This clonotype was seen ten or more times. The chain has TRBV30 and TRBJ1-1; a weak D match, TRBD1 (6 bases). This CDR3 is 14 amino acids long. CDR1 is GTSNPN and CDR2 is SVGIG in the germline V gene (reference sequence). V lost 2 bases to trimming and J lost 4 bases, with 14 bases between them. In DNA form, the CDR3 reads TGTGCCTGGAGTACCCAGGGGAAGAGCACTGAAGCTTTCTTT. Residues: CAWSTQGKSTEAFF.

At least ten counts were recorded for this clonotype. This rearrangement joins TRBV30 to TRBJ1-1, with D maybe TRBD1 (6 bases). CDR3 size: 13 residues. Looked up from germline, CDR1 is GTSNPN and CDR2 is SVGIG (reference sequence). V gave up 4 bases and J gave up 5 bases, with 14 bases separating them. The chain's CDR3 is CAWTRGGLTEAFF. For the CDR3, the DNA is TGTGCCTGGACAAGGGGGGGTTTGACTGAAGCTTTCTTT.

This clonotype has ten or more counts. The CDR3 reads CASSLGSYEQYF. CDR3 DNA sequence: TGTGCCAGCAGCCTTGGGTCCTACGAGCAGTACTTC. This chain links TRBV3-1 with TRBJ2-7; D not certain. Trimming took 4 bases from V and 1 from J, leaving 5 bases between them. CDR1 is LGHDT, CDR2 YNNKEL, per germline (reference sequence). The CDR3 totals 12 residues.

A few counts support this clonotype. The chain recombines TRBV6-5 with TRBJ1-6; 9 positions match TRBD1. This CDR3 has 18 amino acids. The V and J ends lost 7 bases and 6 bases, in that order; junction bases with no gene match: 16. Germline assignment: CDR1 MNHEY and CDR2 SVGAGI. In DNA form, the CDR3 reads TGTGCCAGCAAGTCAAACAGGGGGCTAGCGCCTGGTAATTCACCCCTCCACTTT. Translated: CASKSNRGLAPGNSPLHF.